This T cell receptor beta chain is drawn from a study of control samples from healthy donors and cancer patients. The protocol was immunoSEQ multiplex PCR, while the TCRdb copy is restricted to in-frame clones and leaves out a portion. The sample includes 120,000 to 150,000 clones, about 89% of them seen just once. CDR3 size: 15 residues. The V and J ends lost 1 base and 5 bases respectively, with 11 bases between them. Looked up from germline, CDR1 is LGHDT and CDR2 is YNNKEL (reference sequence). The material sequenced was blood. This chain links TRBV3-1 (or the pseudogene TRBV3-2) with TRBJ1-4; no clear D. The source is a young man in good health. The CDR3 DNA sequence: TGTGCCAGCAGCCAAGCACAGAGCCTAAATGAAAAACTGTTTTTT. This encodes CASSQAQSLNEKLFF.